Following are 10 T cell receptor beta chains from one sample sequenced in a study of T cell responses to AZD1222 COVID-19 vaccine. TCRdb keeps only in-frame clones here, not all; method: immunoSEQ multiplex PCR. The sample carries some 15,000 clones, 88% recorded once. The sequenced sample was peripheral blood, obtained 28 days after the second AZD1222 dose. These receptors were obtained from an adult who received the AZD1222 COVID-19 vaccine.

This chain connects TRBV12-5 to TRBJ2-1; 11 positions agree with TRBD2. This CDR3 is built from 18 residues. Unmatched junction bases numbered 12, after V lost 1 base and J lost 7 bases. The germline V gene has CDR1 LGHNT and CDR2 FRNRAP. CDR3 region: CASGLGDSGGAVRNEQFF. In DNA form, the CDR3 reads TGTGCTAGTGGTTTGGGTGATAGCGGGGGGGCAGTGAGGAATGAGCAGTTCTTC.

This clone came up once. The chain carries TRBV5-1 and TRBJ2-5; 10 bases line up with TRBD2. Germline V gives CDR1 SGHRS, CDR2 YFSETQ. V was clipped by 4 bases and J by 6 bases; unmatched bases: 15. This CDR3 region has 17 residues. CDR3 DNA: TGCGCCAGCAGCCAAATCGCGGCGACTAGCGGGTCGAAGACCCAGTACTTC. It yields the protein CASSQIAATSGSKTQYF. The full variable domain, completed using reference TRBV5-1 and TRBJ2-5, is KAGVTQTPRYLIKTRGQQVTLSCSPISGHRSVSWYQQTPGQGLQFLFEYFSETQRNKGNFPGRFSGRQFSNSRSEMNVSTLELGDSALYLCASSQIAATSGSKTQYFGPGTRLLVL.

The V and J genes are TRBV28 and TRBJ2-7, with 9 nucleotides matching TRBD2. Unmatched junction bases numbered 5, after V lost 7 bases and J lost 1 base. The germline gives CDR1 MDHEN, CDR2 SYDVKM. This CDR3 is 14 amino acids long. Here the CDR3 reads CASIVSGGSYEQYF. The CDR3 nucleotides are TGTGCCAGCATTGTCAGCGGGGGGTCCTACGAGCAGTACTTC.

In its sample, this clone was seen a few times. The chain joins TRBV10-3 to TRBJ1-4; a possible D gene is TRBD1 (6 bases). This CDR3 region has 19 residues. V lost 10 bases, J lost 0 bases, and 27 bases lay in between. Germline V gene lookup returns CDR1 ENHRY and CDR2 SYGVKD. The CDR3 is CATPAGAPQGSATNEKLFF. In DNA, the CDR3 is TGTGCCACCCCCGCAGGGGCTCCCCAGGGGAGTGCAACTAATGAAAAACTGTTTTTT.

The rearrangement joins TRBV19 to TRBJ2-3, with TRBD2 matching 7 bases. Germline CDR1 LNHDA, CDR2 SQIVND (reference sequence). Trimming removed 6 bases from V and 4 bases from J; junction bases left unmatched: 10. The CDR3 is 15 residues long. In DNA, the CDR3 is TGTGCCAGTAGCCCAAACGCGGGGGTGGCAGATACGCAGTATTTT. Encoded protein: CASSPNAGVADTQYF.

The gene calls are TRBV9 and TRBJ2-3; 7 bases match TRBD1. From germline, CDR1 is SGDLS and CDR2 YYNGEE. The V and J ends lost 4 bases and 0 bases, in that order; junction bases with no gene match: 8. This CDR3 has 16 residues. Here the CDR3 DNA reads TGTGCCAGCAGCAATGACAGGGTTAGAAGCACAGATACGCAGTATTTT. This translates into CASSNDRVRSTDTQYF.

The gene calls are TRBV28 and TRBJ2-3, with D perhaps TRBD2 (7 bases). CDR3 length: 14 residues. From germline, CDR1 is MDHEN and CDR2 SYDVKM. V was pared by 2 bases and J by 5 bases, with 11 bases between. The CDR3 here is CASSLRGAGDTQYF. For the CDR3, the DNA is TGTGCCAGCAGTTTACGGGGGGCTGGAGATACGCAGTATTTT.

This chain uses TRBV14 with TRBJ1-1, with D tentatively TRBD1 (5 bases). From germline, CDR1 is SGHDN and CDR2 FVKESK. CDR3 length: 13 amino acids. V shed 0 bases and J shed 5 bases, with 7 bases lying between them. CDR3 sequence (DNA): TGTGCCAGCAGCCAAGACAGGGTAACTGAAGCTTTCTTT. Translation: CASSQDRVTEAFF.

The chain carries TRBV4-2 and TRBJ2-2, with D possibly matching TRBD1 (6 bases). Deletions cut 2 bases from V and 1 base from J, with 11 bases between. This CDR3 contains 16 residues. CDR1 and CDR2 (germline): LGHNA, YNFKEQ. This chain's CDR3 is CASSQSQGKNTGELFF. The CDR3, as DNA: TGTGCCAGCAGCCAATCTCAGGGGAAGAACACCGGGGAGCTGTTTTTT.

This clone was observed a few times. V gene TRBV6-5 combines with J gene TRBJ2-2; no clear D. Germline V gene data show CDR1 as MNHEY and CDR2 as SVGAGI. Trimming took off 7 bases at V and 1 base at J, with 10 bases between the two ends. The CDR3 length is 14 residues. The CDR3 sequence: CASKSRRNTGELFF. The CDR3, as DNA: TGTGCCAGCAAGTCAAGGCGGAACACCGGGGAGCTGTTTTTT.